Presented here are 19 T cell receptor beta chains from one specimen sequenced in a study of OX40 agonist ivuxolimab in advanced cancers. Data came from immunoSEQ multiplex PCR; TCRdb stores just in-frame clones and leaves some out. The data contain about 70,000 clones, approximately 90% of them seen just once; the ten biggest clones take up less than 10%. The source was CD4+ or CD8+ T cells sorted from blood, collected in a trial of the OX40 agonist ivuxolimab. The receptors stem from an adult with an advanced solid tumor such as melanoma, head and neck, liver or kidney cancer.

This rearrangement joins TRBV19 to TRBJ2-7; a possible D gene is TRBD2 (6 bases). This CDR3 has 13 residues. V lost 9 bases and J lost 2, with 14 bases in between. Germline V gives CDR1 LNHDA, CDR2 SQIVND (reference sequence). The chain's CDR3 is CASNAGRPYEQYF. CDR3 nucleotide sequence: TGTGCCAGCAATGCGGGGCGCCCCTACGAGCAGTACTTC.

The DNA of the CDR3 is TGTGCCAGCAGCCAAGAAGGGGGGGATCTCTCTGGAAACACCATATATTTT. Its protein is CASSQEGGDLSGNTIYF. The V gene is TRBV4-2, the J gene TRBJ1-3, with a possible D match to TRBD1 (6 bases). V was cut by 0 bases and J by 0 bases, with 12 bases left in between. The CDR3 is 17 amino acids. Germline V CDR1 and CDR2: LGHNA, YNFKEQ.

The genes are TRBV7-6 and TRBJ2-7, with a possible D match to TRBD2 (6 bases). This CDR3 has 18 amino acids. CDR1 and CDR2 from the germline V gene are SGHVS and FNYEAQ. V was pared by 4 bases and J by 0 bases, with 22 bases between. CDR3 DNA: TGTGCCAGCAGCTCCCCGGGGGATTATCGGTACCCCTCCTACGAGCAGTACTTC. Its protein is CASSSPGDYRYPSYEQYF.

The CDR3 protein is CASSHAGTRLRGETQYF. Written as DNA, the CDR3 is TGTGCCAGCAGCCATGCGGGAACGCGTTTGCGAGGAGAGACCCAGTACTTC. The chain combines TRBV14 with TRBJ2-5, with a tentative D call TRBD2 (6 bases). Germline CDR1 SGHDN, CDR2 FVKESK. V gave up 3 bases and J gave up 4 bases, with 21 bases separating them. This CDR3 spans 17 amino acids.

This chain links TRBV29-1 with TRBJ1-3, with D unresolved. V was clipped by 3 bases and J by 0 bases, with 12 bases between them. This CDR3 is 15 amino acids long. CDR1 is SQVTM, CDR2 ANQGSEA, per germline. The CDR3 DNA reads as TGCAGCGTTGAGGGATGGGGAGACTCTGGAAACACCATATATTTT. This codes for CSVEGWGDSGNTIYF.

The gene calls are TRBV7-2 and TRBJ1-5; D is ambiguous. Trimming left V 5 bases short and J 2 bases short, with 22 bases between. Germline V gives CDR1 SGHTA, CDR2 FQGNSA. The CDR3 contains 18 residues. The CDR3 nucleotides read TGTGCCAGCAGCCCGACCGACGGGGTATCTTGGGGCAATCAGCCCCAGCATTTT. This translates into CASSPTDGVSWGNQPQHF. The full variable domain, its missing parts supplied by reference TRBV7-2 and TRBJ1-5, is GAGVSQSPSNKVTEKGKDVELRCDPISGHTALYWYRQSLGQGLEFLIYFQGNSAPDKSGLPSDRFSAERTGGSVSTLTIQRTQQEDSAVYLCASSPTDGVSWGNQPQHFGDGTRLSIL.

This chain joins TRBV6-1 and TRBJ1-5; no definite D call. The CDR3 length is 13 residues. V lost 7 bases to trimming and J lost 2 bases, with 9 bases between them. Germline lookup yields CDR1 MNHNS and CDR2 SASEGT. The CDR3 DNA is TGTGCCAGCACCTACCATGGCAATCAGCCCCAGCATTTT. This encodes CASTYHGNQPQHF.

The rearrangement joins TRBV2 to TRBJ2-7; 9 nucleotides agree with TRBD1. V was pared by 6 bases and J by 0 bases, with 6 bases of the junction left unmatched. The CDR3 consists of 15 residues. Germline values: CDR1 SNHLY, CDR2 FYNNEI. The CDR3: CASSPGQGPSYEQYF. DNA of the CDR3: TGTGCCAGCAGCCCGGGACAGGGCCCCTCCTACGAGCAGTACTTC. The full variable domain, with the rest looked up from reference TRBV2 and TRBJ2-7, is EPEVTQTPSHQVTQMGQEVILRCVPISNHLYFYWYRQILGQKVEFLVSFYNNEISEKSEIFDDQFSVERPDGSNFTLKIRSTKLEDSAMYFCASSPGQGPSYEQYFGPGTRLTVT.

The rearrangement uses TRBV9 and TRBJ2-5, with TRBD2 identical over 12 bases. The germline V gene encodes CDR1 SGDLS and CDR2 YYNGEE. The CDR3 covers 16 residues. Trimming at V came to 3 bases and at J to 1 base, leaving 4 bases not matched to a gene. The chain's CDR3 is CASSGPLAGGQETQYF. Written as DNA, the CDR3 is TGTGCCAGCAGCGGTCCACTAGCGGGGGGCCAAGAGACCCAGTACTTC. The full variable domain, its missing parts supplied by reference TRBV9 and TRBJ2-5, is DSGVTQTPKHLITATGQRVTLRCSPRSGDLSVYWYQQSLDQGLQFLIQYYNGEERAKGNILERFSAQQFPDLHSELNLSSLELGDSALYFCASSGPLAGGQETQYFGPGTRLLVL.

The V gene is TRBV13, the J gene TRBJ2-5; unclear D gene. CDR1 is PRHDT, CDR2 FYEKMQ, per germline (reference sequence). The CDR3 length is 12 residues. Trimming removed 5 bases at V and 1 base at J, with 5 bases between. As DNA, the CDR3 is TGTGCCAGCAGCGGACCCCAAGAGACCCAGTACTTC. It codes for CASSGPQETQYF.

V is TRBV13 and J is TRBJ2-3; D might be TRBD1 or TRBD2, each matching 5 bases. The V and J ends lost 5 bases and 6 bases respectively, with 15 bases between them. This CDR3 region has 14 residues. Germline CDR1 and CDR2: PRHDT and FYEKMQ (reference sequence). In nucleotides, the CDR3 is TGTGCCAGCAGCCCCCCCGGGACCTCGGATACGCAGTATTTT. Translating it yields CASSPPGTSDTQYF.

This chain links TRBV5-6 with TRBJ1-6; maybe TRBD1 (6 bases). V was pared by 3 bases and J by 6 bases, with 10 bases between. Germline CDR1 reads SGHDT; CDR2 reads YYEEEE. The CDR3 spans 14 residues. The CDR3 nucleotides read TGTGCCAGCAGCTCAAGGGGGTTTAATTCACCCCTCCACTTT. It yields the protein CASSSRGFNSPLHF.

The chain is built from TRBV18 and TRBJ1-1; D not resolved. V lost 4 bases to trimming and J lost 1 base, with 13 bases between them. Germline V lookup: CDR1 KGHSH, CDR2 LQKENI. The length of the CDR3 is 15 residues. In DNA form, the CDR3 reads TGTGCCAGCTCACTTCCCGGACCGTCGAACACTGAAGCTTTCTTT. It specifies CASSLPGPSNTEAFF.

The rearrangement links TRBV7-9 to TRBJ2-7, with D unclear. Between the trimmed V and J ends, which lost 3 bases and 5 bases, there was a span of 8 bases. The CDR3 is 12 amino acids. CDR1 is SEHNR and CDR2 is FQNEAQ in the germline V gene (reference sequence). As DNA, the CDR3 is TGTGCCAGCAGCTTGATGCCGGACGAGCAGTACTTC. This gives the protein CASSLMPDEQYF. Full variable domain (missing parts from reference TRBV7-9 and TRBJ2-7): DTGVSQNPRHKITKRGQNVTFRCDPISEHNRLYWYRQTLGQGPEFLTYFQNEAQLEKSRLLSDRFSAERPKGSFSTLEIQRTEQGDSAMYLCASSLMPDEQYFGPGTRLTVT.

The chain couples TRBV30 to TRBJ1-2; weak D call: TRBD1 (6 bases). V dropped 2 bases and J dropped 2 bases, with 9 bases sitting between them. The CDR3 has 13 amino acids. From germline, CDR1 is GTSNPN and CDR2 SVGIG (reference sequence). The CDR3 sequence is CAWSTGSNYGYTF. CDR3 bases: TGTGCCTGGAGTACAGGGTCAAACTATGGCTACACCTTC.

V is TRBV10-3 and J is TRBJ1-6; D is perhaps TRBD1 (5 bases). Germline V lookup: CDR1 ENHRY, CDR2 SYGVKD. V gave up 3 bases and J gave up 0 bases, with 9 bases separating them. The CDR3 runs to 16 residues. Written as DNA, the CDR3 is TGTGCCATCAGTGACGTGGGGGGCTCCTATAATTCACCCCTCCACTTT. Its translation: CAISDVGGSYNSPLHF.

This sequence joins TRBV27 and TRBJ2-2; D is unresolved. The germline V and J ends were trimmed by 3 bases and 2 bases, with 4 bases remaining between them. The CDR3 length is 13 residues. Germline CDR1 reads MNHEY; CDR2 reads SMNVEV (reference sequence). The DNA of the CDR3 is TGTGCCAGCAGTTTCCATAACACCGGGGAGCTGTTTTTT. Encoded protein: CASSFHNTGELFF.

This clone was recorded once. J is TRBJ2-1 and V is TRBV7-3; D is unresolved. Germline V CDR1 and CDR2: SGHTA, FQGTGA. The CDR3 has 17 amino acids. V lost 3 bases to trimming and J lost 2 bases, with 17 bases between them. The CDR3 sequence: CASSFGLGRTTYNEQFF. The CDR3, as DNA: TGTGCCAGCAGCTTCGGTCTTGGCAGGACGACCTACAATGAGCAGTTCTTC. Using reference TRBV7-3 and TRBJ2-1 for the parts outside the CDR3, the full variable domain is GAGVSQTPSNKVTEKGKYVELRCDPISGHTALYWYRQSLGQGPEFLIYFQGTGAADDSGLPNDRFFAVRPEGSVSTLKIQRTERGDSAVYLCASSFGLGRTTYNEQFFGPGTRLTVL.

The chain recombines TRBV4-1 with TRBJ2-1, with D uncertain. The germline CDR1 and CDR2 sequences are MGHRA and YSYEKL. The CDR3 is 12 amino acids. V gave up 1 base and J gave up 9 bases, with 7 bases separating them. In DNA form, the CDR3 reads TGCGCCAGCAGCCAAGTAACGAGTGAGCAGTTCTTC. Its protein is CASSQVTSEQFF.